The source of this T cell receptor (beta chain) is a study of blood T cell repertoires in COVID-19. In the study's own analysis: Estimates of nucleated cell counts were drawn from the amplification of reference gene primers. Sequencing was performed with immunoSEQ multiplex PCR; in TCRdb, only in-frame clones are kept and a portion is missing. V and J calls and clone size are given by that table; D and trimming were obtained from the DNA. The sample shows about 170,000 clones, less than 90% of them seen only once. This CDR3 comprises 15 residues. The germline V and J ends were trimmed by 5 bases and 2 bases, with 12 bases remaining between them. Per germline, CDR1 LNHDA and CDR2 SQIVND (reference sequence). Seattle patients were enrolled during active infection and followed longitudinally.

The sequence came from an older woman with COVID-19, enrolled during active disease. This chain connects TRBV19 to TRBJ2-2; no clear D. What was sequenced was peripheral blood. The CDR3 region is CASSGQALNTGELFF. Written as DNA, the CDR3 is TGTGCCAGTAGTGGCCAAGCGCTTAACACCGGGGAGCTGTTTTTT.